This T cell receptor (beta chain) is from a study of shared clonotypes between healthy human individuals. The germline V gene encodes CDR1 SGDLS and CDR2 YYNGEE. Trimming cost V 2 bases and J 8 bases; bases outside gene matches: 4. The CDR3 spans 15 residues. Produced via immunoSEQ multiplex PCR; TCRdb's table is partial and in-frame only. The data hold 2.3 million or so clones, with more than 80% observed a single time. What was sequenced was naive CD4+ T cells from PBMCs. The subset denotes: CD45RA+ positively selected. This TCR was recovered from a man between 18 and 29 years old in good health. Some clones in this sample may be carry-over from other donors' samples. The chain is built from TRBV9 and TRBJ2-2; TRBD2 agrees at 12 bases. The CDR3 region is CASSVRLAGAGELFF. The CDR3 region has the DNA TGTGCCAGCAGCGTTCGACTAGCGGGAGCTGGGGAGCTGTTTTTT.